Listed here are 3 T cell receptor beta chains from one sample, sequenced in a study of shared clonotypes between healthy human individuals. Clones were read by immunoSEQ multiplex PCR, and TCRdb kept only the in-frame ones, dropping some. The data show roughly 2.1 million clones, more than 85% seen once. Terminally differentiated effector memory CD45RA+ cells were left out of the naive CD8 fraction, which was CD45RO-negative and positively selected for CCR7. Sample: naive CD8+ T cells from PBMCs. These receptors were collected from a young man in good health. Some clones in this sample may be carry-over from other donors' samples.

The CDR3 protein is CASSPRTRYGTDTQYF. The DNA for the CDR3 is TGTGCCAGCAGTCCGAGGACTAGGTACGGCACAGATACGCAGTATTTT. The genes are TRBV27 and TRBJ2-3, with 7 bases matching TRBD2. The germline gives CDR1 MNHEY, CDR2 SMNVEV (reference sequence). This CDR3 has 16 residues. J gave up 1 base and V 5 bases, and 9 bases lay outside the gene matches.

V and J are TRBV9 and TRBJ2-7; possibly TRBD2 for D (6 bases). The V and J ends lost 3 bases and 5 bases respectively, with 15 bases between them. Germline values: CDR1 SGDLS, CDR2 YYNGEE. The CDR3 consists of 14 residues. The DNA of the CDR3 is TGTGCCAGCAGCGGTAGCGGCTCTGGGGACGAGCAGTACTTC. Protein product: CASSGSGSGDEQYF.

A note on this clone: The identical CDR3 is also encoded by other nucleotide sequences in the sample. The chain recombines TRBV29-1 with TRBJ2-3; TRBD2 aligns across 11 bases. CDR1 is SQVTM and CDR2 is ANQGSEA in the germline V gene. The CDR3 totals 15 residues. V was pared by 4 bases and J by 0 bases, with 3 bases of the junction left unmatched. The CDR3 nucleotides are TGCAGCGTTGCCCGGACTAGCGGGAGCACAGATACGCAGTATTTT. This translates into CSVARTSGSTDTQYF.